These T cell receptor beta chains were read from a single sample in a study of blood T cells in healthy people across ages. TCRdb ran MiXCR on the 5' RACE reads and lists one entry per CDR3 protein. The sample lists around 900,000 distinct CDR3 sequences, roughly 47% occurring once. The sequencing sample was made of blood. The receptors were gathered from a woman in her fifties or sixties in good health. The CDR3 runs from the conserved cysteine through the conserved F or W. Each record gives: V gene, J gene, CDR3 protein.

TRBV7-8	.	CASTRGTGDEQYF
TRBV28	TRBJ1-6	CASSLRKGSWNSPLHF
TRBV6-5	TRBJ2-7	CASSYTAGSSYEQYF
TRBV18	TRBJ2-5	CASSPPWGETQYF
TRBV28	TRBJ2-7	CASSLWGAGGGYEQYF
TRBV12-3/TRBV12-4	TRBJ2-1	CASSDLTGAERQFF
TRBV4-1	TRBJ2-4	CASSQGGVSGRARNIQYF
TRBV29-1	TRBJ1-4	CSVGQSDEKLFF
TRBV29-1	TRBJ1-5	CSAGGGGNQPQHF
TRBV12-3/TRBV12-4	TRBJ2-7	CASSPHLRLAGGSAYEQYF
TRBV5-1	TRBJ1-2	CASSARTAGGYTF
TRBV7-9	TRBJ2-1	CASSTTTSGESYNEQFF
TRBV20-1	TRBJ1-6	CSAPTVGMGNSPLHF
TRBV12-3/TRBV12-4	TRBJ2-2	CASRRTSGNTGELFF
TRBV6-2/TRBV6-3	TRBJ2-5	CASSYSRPGGGQYF
TRBV6-6	TRBJ1-2	CASRQENYGYTF
TRBV7-3	TRBJ2-3	CASSLMRAGTNTQYF
TRBV12-3/TRBV12-4	TRBJ2-1	CASSHGQGSYNEQFF
TRBV29-1	TRBJ2-7	CSVGGGGNYEQYF
TRBV19	TRBJ1-5	CASQQGNQPQHF
TRBV2	TRBJ1-1	CATERVGTRSTEAFF
TRBV7-2	TRBJ1-5	CASSPTDRVGPQPQHF
TRBV20-1	TRBJ2-4	CSARGDSLAKNIQYF
TRBV25-1	TRBJ2-5	CASSEYNLAGSETQYF
TRBV7-2	TRBJ2-3	CASSCWLGSTDTQYF
TRBV3-1	.	CASSPMSSETQYF
TRBV10-3	TRBJ2-1	CASRTATNGRVINEQFF
TRBV6-1	TRBJ2-4	CASTFTAYGQYF
TRBV3-1	TRBJ2-3	CASSQAPFGTQYF
TRBV9	TRBJ1-1	CASSTNQGSLNTEAFF
TRBV20-1	TRBJ2-3	CSASRDSSTDTQYF
TRBV9	TRBJ2-1	CASSVGGSEYNEQFF
TRBV6-2/TRBV6-3	TRBJ2-6	CASSYWGSGANVLTF
TRBV15	TRBJ2-3	CATSSPPDTQYF
TRBV7-9	.	CASSKDRRDYEQYF
TRBV20-1	TRBJ1-2	CSAKSQQYGYTF
TRBV13	TRBJ2-7	CASSFSGGEAYEQYF